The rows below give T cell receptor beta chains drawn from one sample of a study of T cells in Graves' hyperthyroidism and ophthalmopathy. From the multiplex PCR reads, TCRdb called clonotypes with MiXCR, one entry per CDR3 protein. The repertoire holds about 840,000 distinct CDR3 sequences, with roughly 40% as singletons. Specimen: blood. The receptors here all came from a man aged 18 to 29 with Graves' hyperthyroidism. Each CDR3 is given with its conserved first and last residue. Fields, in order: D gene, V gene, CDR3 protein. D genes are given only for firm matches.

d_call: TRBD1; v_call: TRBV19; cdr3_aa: CASSKTGTATYEQYF
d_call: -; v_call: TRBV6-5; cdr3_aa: CASSYVAVGGYTF
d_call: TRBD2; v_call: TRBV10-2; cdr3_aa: CASSGLAASYEQYF
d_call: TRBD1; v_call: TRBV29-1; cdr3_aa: CSVETGGETQYF
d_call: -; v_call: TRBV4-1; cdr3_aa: CASSQDPEGGGGELFF
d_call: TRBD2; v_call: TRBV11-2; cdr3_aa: CASSLMAGGMYEQYF
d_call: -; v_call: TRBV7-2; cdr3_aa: CASSLPWGASSGANVLTF
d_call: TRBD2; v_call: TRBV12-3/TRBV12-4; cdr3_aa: CASRPRGGSSYEQYF
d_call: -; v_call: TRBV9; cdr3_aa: CASSGKGSGELFF
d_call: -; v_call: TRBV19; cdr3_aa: CTSSISGMGYEQYF
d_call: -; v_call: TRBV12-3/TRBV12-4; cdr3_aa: CASSFPGNEQYF
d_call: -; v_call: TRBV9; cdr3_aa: CASSLGPREPNQPQHF
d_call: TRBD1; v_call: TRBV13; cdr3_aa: CASSPWAGGKETQYF
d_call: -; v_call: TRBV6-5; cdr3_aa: CASRKTGEQYF
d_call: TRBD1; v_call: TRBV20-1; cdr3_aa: CSADGTGSYEQYF
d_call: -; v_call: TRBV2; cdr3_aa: CASSEEGQRNQPQHF
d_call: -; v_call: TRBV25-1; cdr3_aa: CASSASRILGTEAFF
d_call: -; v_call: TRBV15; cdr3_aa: CATSVSYDVGNTEAFF
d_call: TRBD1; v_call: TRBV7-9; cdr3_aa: CASSLAGGQDGEKLFF
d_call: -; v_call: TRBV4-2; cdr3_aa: CASSIGEGETQYF